This T cell receptor (beta chain) is from a study of CD8+ T cells in alopecia areata. Treatment here: oral pan-JAK inhibitor, 5-10 mg twice daily. This CDR3 spans 14 amino acids. The V and J ends lost 2 bases and 5 bases respectively, with 12 bases between them. Germline V lookup: CDR1 MNHEY, CDR2 SVGAGI. Isolated RNA was reverse transcribed into cDNA used as the sequencing template. Here immunoSEQ multiplex PCR was the method, and the copy in TCRdb shows in-frame clones only, minus some. The table has about 140,000 clones, 86% seen once. The chain joins TRBV6-5 to TRBJ1-1; a weak D match, TRBD1 (5 bases). Sequenced here: CD8+ T cells sorted from blood, sampled at week 4, from a patient treated with tofacitinib. The sequence came from a human donor with alopecia areata. The CDR3 nucleotides are TGTGCCAGCAGTTACGGAGAGGGGATGACTGAAGCTTTCTTT. This translates into CASSYGEGMTEAFF.